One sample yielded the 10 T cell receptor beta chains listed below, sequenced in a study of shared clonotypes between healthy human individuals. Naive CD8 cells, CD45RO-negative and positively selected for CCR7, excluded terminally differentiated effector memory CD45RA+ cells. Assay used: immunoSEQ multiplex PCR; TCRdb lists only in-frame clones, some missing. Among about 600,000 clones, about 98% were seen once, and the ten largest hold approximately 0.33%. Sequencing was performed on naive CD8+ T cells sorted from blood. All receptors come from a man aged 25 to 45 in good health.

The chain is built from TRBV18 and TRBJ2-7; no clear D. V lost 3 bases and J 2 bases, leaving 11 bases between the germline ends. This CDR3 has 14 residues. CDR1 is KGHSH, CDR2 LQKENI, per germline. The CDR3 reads CASSPPGLAYEQYF. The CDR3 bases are TGTGCCAGCTCACCCCCAGGATTGGCCTACGAGCAGTACTTC.

CDR3 bases: TGCGCCAGCCGGGCGGGACTAGCGAATTTTTACGAGCAGTACTTC. Protein: CASRAGLANFYEQYF. V and J are TRBV4-1 and TRBJ2-7; 10 nucleotides agree with TRBD2. The trim removed 8 bases at V and 4 bases at J, leaving 11 bases unmatched. CDR3 length: 15 residues. The germline V gene has CDR1 MGHRA and CDR2 YSYEKL.

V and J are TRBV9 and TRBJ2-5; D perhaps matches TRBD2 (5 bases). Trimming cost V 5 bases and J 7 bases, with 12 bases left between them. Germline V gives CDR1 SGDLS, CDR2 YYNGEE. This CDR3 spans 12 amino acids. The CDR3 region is CASSTGMGTQYF. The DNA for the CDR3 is TGTGCCAGCAGTACCGGGATGGGGACCCAGTACTTC.

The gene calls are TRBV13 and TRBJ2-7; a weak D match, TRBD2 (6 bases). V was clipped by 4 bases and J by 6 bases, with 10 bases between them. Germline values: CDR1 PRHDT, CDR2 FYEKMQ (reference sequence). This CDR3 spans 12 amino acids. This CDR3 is CASSYGSLEQYF. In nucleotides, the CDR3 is TGTGCCAGCAGCTACGGGAGCCTCGAGCAGTACTTC.

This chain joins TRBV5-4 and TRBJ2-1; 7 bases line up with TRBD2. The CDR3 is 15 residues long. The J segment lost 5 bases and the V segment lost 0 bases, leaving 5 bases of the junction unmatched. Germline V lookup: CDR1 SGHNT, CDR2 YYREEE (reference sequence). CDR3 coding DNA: TGTGCCAGCAGCTTGGCGGGAGGCCTCCACAATGAGCAGTTCTTC. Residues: CASSLAGGLHNEQFF.

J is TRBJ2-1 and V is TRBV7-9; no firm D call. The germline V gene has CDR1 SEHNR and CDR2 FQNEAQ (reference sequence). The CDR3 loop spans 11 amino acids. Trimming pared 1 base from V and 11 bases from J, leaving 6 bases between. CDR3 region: CASSLGPKQFF. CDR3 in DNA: TGTGCCAGCAGCTTAGGACCTAAGCAGTTCTTC.

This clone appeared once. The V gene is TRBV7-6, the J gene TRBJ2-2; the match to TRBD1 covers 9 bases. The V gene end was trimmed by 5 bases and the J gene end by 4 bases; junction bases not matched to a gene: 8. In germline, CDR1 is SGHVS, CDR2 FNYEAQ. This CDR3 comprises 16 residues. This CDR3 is CASSTHRGLGTGELFF. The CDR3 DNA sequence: TGTGCCAGCAGCACCCACAGGGGGCTAGGCACCGGGGAGCTGTTTTTT.

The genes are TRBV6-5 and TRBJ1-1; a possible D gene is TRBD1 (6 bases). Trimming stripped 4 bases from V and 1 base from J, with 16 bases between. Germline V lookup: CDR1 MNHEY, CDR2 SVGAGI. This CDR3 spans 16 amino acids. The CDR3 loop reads CASSWGGPNKNTEAFF. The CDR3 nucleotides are TGTGCCAGCAGTTGGGGGGGGCCGAATAAGAACACTGAAGCTTTCTTT.

CDR3: CASSPSQGIEQYF. The CDR3 region has the DNA TGTGCCAGCAGCCCCTCACAGGGAATCGAGCAGTACTTC. The chain couples TRBV6-5 to TRBJ2-7; D may be TRBD1 (6 bases). This CDR3 is 13 amino acids long. The ends were cut back, 6 bases at V and 6 bases at J, with 15 bases in the middle. Germline V lookup: CDR1 MNHEY, CDR2 SVGAGI.

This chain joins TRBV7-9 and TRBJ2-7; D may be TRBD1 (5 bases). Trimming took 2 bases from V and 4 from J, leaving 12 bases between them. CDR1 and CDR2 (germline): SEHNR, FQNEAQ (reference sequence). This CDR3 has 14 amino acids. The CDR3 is CASSLNPSGYEQYF. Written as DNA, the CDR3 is TGTGCCAGCAGCTTAAACCCTTCAGGGTACGAGCAGTACTTC.